This T cell receptor beta chain was captured by sequencing in a study of blood T cell repertoires in COVID-19. Background on the study: The United States, Italy and Spain provided the acute and convalescent COVID-19 samples. PBMCs, B-cell-depleted T cells, or T cells were the source of the cDNA or gDNA that made up the material.

Authors' methods: It was from reference gene primer amplification that nucleated cell counts were estimated. TCRdb's copy holds only in-frame clones and misses some; the assay was immunoSEQ multiplex PCR. Clone size and V and J calls were adopted from that table, with D and trimming inferred from the DNA. The sample yields over 30,000 clones, about 74% seen once. This clone occurred a few times. This CDR3 has 17 amino acids. V trimming: 4 bases; J trimming: 7 bases; junction bases outside the gene matches: 15. The germline V gene encodes CDR1 MNHNS and CDR2 SASEGT. The sequence was collected from a human donor in a cohort sampled during active COVID-19. The specimen sequenced was peripheral blood. This chain links TRBV6-1 with TRBJ1-2; 10 bases align to TRBD1. The CDR3 reads CASSVGTGAPPRSGYTF. The CDR3 nucleotides read TGTGCCAGCAGTGTGGGGACAGGGGCCCCCCCTAGATCTGGCTACACCTTC.